The clone carrying this T cell receptor beta chain has only a few counts. Antigen specificity is unknown. The source of the sample is a study of identical twins. Study-level findings and limits: Recombination models fit unrelated individuals' TCR alpha sharing but underestimated twins'.

TCRdb redid the calling of the 5' RACE reads with MiXCR, one entry per CDR3 protein. The data show hundreds of thousands of distinct CDR3 sequences, with 8.5% to 9.5% seen just once and 7% to 8.5% held by the top ten. This CDR3 comprises 13 residues. Germline V gives CDR1 MGHRA, CDR2 YSYEKL. Trimming took off 0 bases at V and 5 bases at J, with 7 bases between the two ends. This same sample was also taken into another study, of yellow fever vaccine responses in identical twins.

The rearrangement links TRBV4-1 to TRBJ2-5; no firm D call. The TCR was taken from a young woman in good health. Sequencing input: CD8+ T cells sorted from blood. CDR3 region: CASSQDGQETQYF. CDR3 in DNA: TGCGCCAGCAGCCAAGATGGGCAGGAGACCCAGTACTTC.